A single sample is the source of the 5 T cell receptor beta chains below, sequenced in a study of long-term antiretroviral therapy in people with HIV. The assay used was immunoSEQ (version v3.0), run at survey level. Sequencing used immunoSEQ multiplex PCR; TCRdb keeps in-frame clones, though not all of them. This sample has more than 25,000 clones; 95% to 98% occur once, and the top ten carry approximately 1.9%. The sequencing used unsorted PBMCs, collected 7.6 years after starting antiretroviral therapy. The receptors were gathered from a man aged 25 to 40 with HIV.

The rearrangement uses TRBV6-5 and TRBJ1-2; D is perhaps TRBD1 (6 bases). Germline values: CDR1 MNHEY, CDR2 SVGAGI. The CDR3 is made up of 14 amino acids. V was cut by 1 base and J by 3 bases, with 9 bases left in between. The CDR3 reads CASSYFPGDYGYTF. For the CDR3, the DNA is TGTGCCAGCAGTTACTTCCCAGGGGACTATGGCTACACCTTC.

V usage is TRBV12-5 and J usage is TRBJ2-2; 10 bases line up with TRBD2. J lost 4 bases, V lost 6 bases, and 14 bases had no gene match. This CDR3 contains 18 residues. Germline values: CDR1 LGHNT, CDR2 FRNRAP. CDR3 loop: CASGSTILAGVRTGELFF. CDR3 DNA sequence: TGTGCTAGTGGCTCGACAATTCTAGCGGGAGTCCGCACCGGGGAGCTGTTTTTT.

The chain uses TRBV7-9 and TRBJ1-2; D gene ambiguous. Germline V CDR1 and CDR2: SEHNR, FQNEAQ (reference sequence). The CDR3 extends over 16 amino acids. V lost 1 base, J lost 5 bases, and 17 bases lay in between. The CDR3 protein is CASSLVGQASPYGYTF. In DNA form, the CDR3 reads TGTGCCAGCAGCTTAGTGGGCCAGGCGAGTCCATATGGCTACACCTTC.

V and J are TRBV9 and TRBJ1-5, with D possibly TRBD1 on 6 matching bases. There are 14 residues in the CDR3. V was pared by 0 bases and J by 5 bases, with 9 bases between. Germline V gives CDR1 SGDLS, CDR2 YYNGEE. The CDR3 protein is CASSVDGGHQPQHF. In DNA form, the CDR3 reads TGTGCCAGCAGCGTAGACGGGGGGCATCAGCCCCAGCATTTT.

The genes are TRBV9 and TRBJ1-2, with D perhaps TRBD1 (5 bases). With 4 bases removed from V and 4 bases from J, the gap between germline ends came to 20 bases. Germline V lookup: CDR1 SGDLS, CDR2 YYNGEE. This CDR3 contains 16 residues. The CDR3 DNA reads TGTGCCAGCAGCCCTGGGGGGTCCTTAACTTTCTATGGCTACACCTTC. Its translation is CASSPGGSLTFYGYTF.